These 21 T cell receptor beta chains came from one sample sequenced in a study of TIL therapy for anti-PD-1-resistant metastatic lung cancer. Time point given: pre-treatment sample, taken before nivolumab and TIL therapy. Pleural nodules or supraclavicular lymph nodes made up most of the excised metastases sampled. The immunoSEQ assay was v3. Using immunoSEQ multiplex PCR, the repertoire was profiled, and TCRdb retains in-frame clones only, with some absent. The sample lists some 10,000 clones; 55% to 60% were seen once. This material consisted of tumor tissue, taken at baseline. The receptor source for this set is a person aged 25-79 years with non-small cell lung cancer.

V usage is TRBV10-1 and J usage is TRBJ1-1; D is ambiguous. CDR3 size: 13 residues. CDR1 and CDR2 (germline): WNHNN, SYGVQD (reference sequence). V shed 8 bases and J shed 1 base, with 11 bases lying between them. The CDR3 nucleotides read TGCGCCAGCTCGGCCGCATCGAACACTGAAGCTTTCTTT. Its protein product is CASSAASNTEAFF.

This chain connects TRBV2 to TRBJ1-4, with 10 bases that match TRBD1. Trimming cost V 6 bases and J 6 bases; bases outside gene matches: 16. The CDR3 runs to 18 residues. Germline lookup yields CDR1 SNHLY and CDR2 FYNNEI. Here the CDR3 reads CASSERTGGRRGDEKLFF. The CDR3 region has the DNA TGTGCCAGCAGCGAACGGACAGGGGGGCGTCGTGGCGATGAAAAACTGTTTTTT. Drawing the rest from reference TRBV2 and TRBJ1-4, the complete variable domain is EPEVTQTPSHQVTQMGQEVILRCVPISNHLYFYWYRQILGQKVEFLVSFYNNEISEKSEIFDDQFSVERPDGSNFTLKIRSTKLEDSAMYFCASSERTGGRRGDEKLFFGSGTQLSVL.

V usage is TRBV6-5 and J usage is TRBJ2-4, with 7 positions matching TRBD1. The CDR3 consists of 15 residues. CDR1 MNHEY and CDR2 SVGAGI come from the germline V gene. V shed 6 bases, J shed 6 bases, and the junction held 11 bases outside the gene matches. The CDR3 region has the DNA TGTGCCAGCAGCATCGACAGGGCCAGCTTAAACATTCAGTACTTC. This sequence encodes CASSIDRASLNIQYF.

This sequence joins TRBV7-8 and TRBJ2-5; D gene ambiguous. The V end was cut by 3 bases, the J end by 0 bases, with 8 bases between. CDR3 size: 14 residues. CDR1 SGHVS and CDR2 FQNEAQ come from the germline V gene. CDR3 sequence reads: CASSLRRYQETQYF. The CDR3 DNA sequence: TGTGCCAGCAGCTTGCGTCGGTACCAAGAGACCCAGTACTTC.

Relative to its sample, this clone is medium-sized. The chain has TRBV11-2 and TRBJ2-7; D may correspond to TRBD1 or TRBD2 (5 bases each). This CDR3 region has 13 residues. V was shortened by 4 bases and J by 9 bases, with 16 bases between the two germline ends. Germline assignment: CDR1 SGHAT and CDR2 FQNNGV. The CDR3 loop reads CASSSNSRDPQYF. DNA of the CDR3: TGTGCCAGCAGCTCAAACTCCCGGGACCCGCAGTACTTC.

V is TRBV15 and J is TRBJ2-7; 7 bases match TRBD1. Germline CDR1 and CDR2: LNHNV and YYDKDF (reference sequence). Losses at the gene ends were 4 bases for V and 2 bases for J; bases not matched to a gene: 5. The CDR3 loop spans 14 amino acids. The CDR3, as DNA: TGTGCCACCAGCAAGAAAGGGGGCCCCTACGAGCAGTACTTC. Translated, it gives CATSKKGGPYEQYF. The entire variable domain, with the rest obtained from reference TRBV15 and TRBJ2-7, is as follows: DAMVIQNPRYQVTQFGKPVTLSCSQTLNHNVMYWYQQKSSQAPKLLFHYYDKDFNNEADTPDNFQSRRPNTSFCFLDIRSPGLGDTAMYLCATSKKGGPYEQYFGPGTRLTVT.

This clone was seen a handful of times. The CDR3 sequence is CSVEDRGGTDTQYF. The CDR3 DNA reads as TGCAGCGTTGAAGACAGGGGTGGCACAGATACGCAGTATTTT. This chain joins TRBV29-1 and TRBJ2-3, with TRBD1 as a possible D gene (6 bases). Between the trimmed V and J ends, which lost 0 bases and 1 base, there was a span of 8 bases. This CDR3 spans 14 amino acids. Per germline, CDR1 SQVTM and CDR2 ANQGSEA.

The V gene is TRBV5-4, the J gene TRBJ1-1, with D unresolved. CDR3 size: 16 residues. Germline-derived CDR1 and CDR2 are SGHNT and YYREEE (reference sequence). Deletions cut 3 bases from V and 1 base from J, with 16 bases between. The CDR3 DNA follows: TGTGCCAGCAGCTCCGCTCGGGTCGAACGGAACACTGAAGCTTTCTTT. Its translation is CASSSARVERNTEAFF.

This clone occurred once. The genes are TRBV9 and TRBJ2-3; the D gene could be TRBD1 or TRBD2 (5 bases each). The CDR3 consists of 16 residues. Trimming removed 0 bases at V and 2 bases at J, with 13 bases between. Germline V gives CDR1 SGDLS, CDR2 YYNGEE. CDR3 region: CASSVGGAAATDTQYF. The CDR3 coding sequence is TGTGCCAGCAGCGTAGGAGGGGCGGCGGCCACAGATACGCAGTATTTT.

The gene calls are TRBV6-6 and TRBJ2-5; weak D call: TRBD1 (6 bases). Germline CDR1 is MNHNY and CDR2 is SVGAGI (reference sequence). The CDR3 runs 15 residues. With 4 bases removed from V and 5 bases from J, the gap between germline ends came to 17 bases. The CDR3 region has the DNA TGTGCCAGCAGTTCCTCCGACAGGCTCCCCGAGACCCAGTACTTC. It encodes CASSSSDRLPETQYF.

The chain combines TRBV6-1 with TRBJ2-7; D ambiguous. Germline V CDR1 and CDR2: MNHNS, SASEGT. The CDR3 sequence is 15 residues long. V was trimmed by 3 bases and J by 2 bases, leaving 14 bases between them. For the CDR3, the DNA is TGTGCCAGCAGTGACTGGTCTTCGGCCGCCTACGAGCAGTACTTC. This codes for CASSDWSSAAYEQYF.

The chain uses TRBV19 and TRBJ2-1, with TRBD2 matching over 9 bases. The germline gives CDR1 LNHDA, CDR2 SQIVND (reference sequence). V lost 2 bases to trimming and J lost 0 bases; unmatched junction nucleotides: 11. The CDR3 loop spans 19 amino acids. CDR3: CASSINRVLAGSSYNEQFF. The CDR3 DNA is TGTGCCAGTAGTATAAACAGGGTGCTAGCGGGGAGCTCCTACAATGAGCAGTTCTTC.

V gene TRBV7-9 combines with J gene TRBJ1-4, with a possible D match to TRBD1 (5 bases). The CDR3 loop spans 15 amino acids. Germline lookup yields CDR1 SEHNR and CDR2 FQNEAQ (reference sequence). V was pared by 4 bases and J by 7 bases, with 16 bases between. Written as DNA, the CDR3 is TGTGCCAGCAGCTCTGGGGGAGTTATCGGTGAAAAACTGTTTTTT. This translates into CASSSGGVIGEKLFF.

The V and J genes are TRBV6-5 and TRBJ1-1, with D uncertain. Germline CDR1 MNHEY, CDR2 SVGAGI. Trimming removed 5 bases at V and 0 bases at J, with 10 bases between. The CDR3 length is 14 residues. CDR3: CASSEQPLNTEAFF. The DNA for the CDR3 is TGTGCCAGCAGTGAACAGCCTCTGAACACTGAAGCTTTCTTT.

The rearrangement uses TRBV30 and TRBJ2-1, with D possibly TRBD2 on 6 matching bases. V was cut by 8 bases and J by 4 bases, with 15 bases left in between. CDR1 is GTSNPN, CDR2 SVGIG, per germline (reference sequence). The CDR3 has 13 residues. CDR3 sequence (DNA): TGTGCCCTCGGGGGAACACTATACAATGAGCAGTTCTTC. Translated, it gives CALGGTLYNEQFF.

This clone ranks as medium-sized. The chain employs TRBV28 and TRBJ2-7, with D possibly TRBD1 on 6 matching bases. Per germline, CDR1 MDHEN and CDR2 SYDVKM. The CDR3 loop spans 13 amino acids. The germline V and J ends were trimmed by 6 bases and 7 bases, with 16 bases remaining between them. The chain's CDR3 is CASRTGHSSEQYF. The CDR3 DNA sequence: TGTGCCAGCAGGACGGGACACTCATCAGAGCAGTACTTC.

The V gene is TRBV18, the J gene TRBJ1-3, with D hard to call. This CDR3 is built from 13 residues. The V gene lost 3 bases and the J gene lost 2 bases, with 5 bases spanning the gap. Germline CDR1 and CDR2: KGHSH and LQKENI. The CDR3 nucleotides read TGTGCCAGCTCACCCACGACTGGAAACACCATATATTTT. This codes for CASSPTTGNTIYF.

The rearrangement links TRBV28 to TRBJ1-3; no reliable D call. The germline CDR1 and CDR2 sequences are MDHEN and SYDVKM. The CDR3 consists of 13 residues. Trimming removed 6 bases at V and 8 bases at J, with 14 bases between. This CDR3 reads CASSLRPFDTIYF. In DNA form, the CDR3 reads TGTGCCAGCAGCCTTAGGCCTTTCGACACCATATATTTT.

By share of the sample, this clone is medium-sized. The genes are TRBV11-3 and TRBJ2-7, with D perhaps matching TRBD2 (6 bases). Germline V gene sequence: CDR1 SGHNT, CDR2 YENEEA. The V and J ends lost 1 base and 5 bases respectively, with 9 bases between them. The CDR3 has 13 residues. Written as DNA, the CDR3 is TGTGCCAGCAGCTTAGGGCTAGCGAACGAGCAGTACTTC. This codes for CASSLGLANEQYF.

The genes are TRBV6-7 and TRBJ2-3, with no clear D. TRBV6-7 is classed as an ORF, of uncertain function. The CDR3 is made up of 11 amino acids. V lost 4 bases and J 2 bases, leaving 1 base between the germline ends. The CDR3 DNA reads TGTGCCAGCAGTTCCACAGATACGCAGTATTTT. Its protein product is CASSSTDTQYF.

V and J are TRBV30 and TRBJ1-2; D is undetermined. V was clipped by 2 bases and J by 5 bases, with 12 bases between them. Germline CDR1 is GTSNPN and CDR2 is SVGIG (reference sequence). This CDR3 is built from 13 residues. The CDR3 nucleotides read TGTGCCTGGAGTAAATCGGTTTCATATGGCTACACCTTC. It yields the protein CAWSKSVSYGYTF.